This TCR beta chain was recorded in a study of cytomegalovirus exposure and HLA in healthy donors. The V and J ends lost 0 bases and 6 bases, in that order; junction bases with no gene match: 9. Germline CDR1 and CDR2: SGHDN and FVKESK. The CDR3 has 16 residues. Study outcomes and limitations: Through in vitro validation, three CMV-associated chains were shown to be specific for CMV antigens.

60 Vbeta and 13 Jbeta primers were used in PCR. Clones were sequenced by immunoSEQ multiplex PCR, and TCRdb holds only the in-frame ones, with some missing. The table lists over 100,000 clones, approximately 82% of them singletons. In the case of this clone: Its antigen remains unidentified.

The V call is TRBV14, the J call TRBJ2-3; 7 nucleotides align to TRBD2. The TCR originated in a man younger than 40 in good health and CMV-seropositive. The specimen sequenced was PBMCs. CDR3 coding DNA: TGTGCCAGCAGCCAAGATTGGGGACTACATGGGGATACGCAGTATTTT. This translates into CASSQDWGLHGDTQYF.